The clone carrying this T cell receptor beta chain was picked up one time. Its cognate antigen is unknown. These data are taken from a study of T cell responses to AZD1222 COVID-19 vaccine. Study-wide results and caveats: Sampled repertoires all dated from after the peak T cell response. There were vaccine-associated CD4 TCRs across spike, dominant at 160-218 and 743-854. The sample set comprised mostly white British donors with more females, and clonal diversity was possibly underestimated. In the spike-specific TCR repertoire, nearly half reportedly target unmutated variant regions.

Sequencing used immunoSEQ multiplex PCR; TCRdb keeps in-frame clones, though not all of them. Of approximately 93,000 clones detected, 89% appear once; the ten largest clones hold around 5.5%. The germline gives CDR1 SGHNT, CDR2 YYREEE (reference sequence). CDR3 length: 14 residues. Trimming stripped 3 bases from V and 4 bases from J, with 13 bases between. The V and J genes are TRBV5-4 and TRBJ1-2; D uncertain. The receptor's source is an adult who received the AZD1222 COVID-19 vaccine. The material sequenced was peripheral blood, taken 28 days after the second AZD1222 dose. The CDR3 protein is CASSYRDGSYGYTF. The CDR3 coding sequence is TGTGCCAGCAGCTACCGCGATGGAAGCTATGGCTACACCTTC. Full variable domain (rest looked up from reference TRBV5-4 and TRBJ1-2): ETGVTQSPTHLIKTRGQQVTLRCSSQSGHNTVSWYQQALGQGPQFIFQYYREEENGRGNFPPRFSGLQFPNYSSELNVNALELDDSALYLCASSYRDGSYGYTFGSGTRLTVV.